Shown below are 30 T cell receptor beta chains from a single sample sequenced in a study of stem cell transplantation in POMP-related autoinflammatory disease. These receptors lack a known antigen. Study-wide findings and caveats: A trend toward lower repertoire diversity and greater clonality appeared in every analyzed T-cell subset of PRAID patients. In PRAID patients, the number of distinct TRB V-J gene pairings was restricted.

The data were produced by immunoSEQ multiplex PCR, yet TCRdb's version contains in-frame clones alone and is incomplete. The table records roughly 8,500 clones, roughly nine tenths of them present only once. The sequencing used CD8+ T cells from PBMCs, collected before stem cell transplantation. Every receptor here comes from a human donor with POMP-related autoinflammation and immune dysregulation (PRAID).

Here the CDR3 reads CASSLTGPRYTGELFF. In DNA form, the CDR3 reads TGTGCCAGCAGTTTGACGGGCCCACGGTACACCGGGGAGCTGTTTTTT. V usage is TRBV28 and J usage is TRBJ2-2; D remains ambiguous. V was shortened by 3 bases and J by 3 bases, with 14 bases between the two germline ends. Germline V lookup: CDR1 MDHEN, CDR2 SYDVKM. The CDR3 is 16 residues long.

V usage is TRBV6-5 and J usage is TRBJ2-1; 8 bases match TRBD1. CDR3 size: 14 residues. Germline assignment: CDR1 MNHEY and CDR2 SVGAGI. The trim removed 5 bases at V and 4 bases at J, leaving 4 bases unmatched. CDR3 nucleotide sequence: TGTGCCAGCAGTGGGACAGGAGGATACAATGAGCAGTTCTTC. Its translation is CASSGTGGYNEQFF.

This chain connects TRBV6-5 to TRBJ2-1; 11 nucleotides match TRBD1. Looked up from germline, CDR1 is MNHEY and CDR2 is SVGAGI. V was clipped by 11 bases and J by 6 bases; unmatched bases: 3. The CDR3 loop spans 12 amino acids. DNA of the CDR3: TGTGCCTCCGGGACAGGGGGCAATGAGCAGTTCTTC. Translated: CASGTGGNEQFF.

The chain carries TRBV7-3 and TRBJ2-7; 10 bases agree with TRBD2. Germline assignment: CDR1 SGHTA and CDR2 FQGTGA. V lost 4 bases, J lost 5 bases, and 5 bases stayed unmatched. The length of the CDR3 is 14 residues. For the CDR3, the DNA is TGTGCCAGCAGCTATGGGACTAGCGAGGACGAGCAGTACTTC. Translation gives CASSYGTSEDEQYF.

The V call is TRBV19, the J call TRBJ1-1, with TRBD1 as a possible D gene (5 bases). The CDR3 is 12 residues long. Trimming pared 6 bases from V and 4 bases from J, leaving 9 bases between. Germline V gives CDR1 LNHDA, CDR2 SQIVND (reference sequence). As DNA, the CDR3 is TGTGCCAGTAGATTGGGGGGCACTGAAGCTTTCTTT. Translating gives CASRLGGTEAFF.

This clone appeared a few times. The chain recombines TRBV10-3 with TRBJ1-1; 8 bases match TRBD1. J was trimmed by 5 bases and V by 10 bases; bases with no gene match: 6. The CDR3 is 12 amino acids. CDR1 and CDR2 (germline): ENHRY, SYGVKD. CDR3 sequence: CASTDRGTEAFF. Here the CDR3 DNA reads TGTGCCAGCACCGACAGGGGAACTGAAGCTTTCTTT.

This sequence joins TRBV5-5 and TRBJ1-1; D unclear. Germline V CDR1 and CDR2: SGHKS, YYEKEE (reference sequence). The CDR3 has 12 residues. Trimming took off 5 bases at V and 0 bases at J, with 5 bases between the two ends. CDR3 nucleotides: TGTGCCAGCAGGACCATGAACACTGAAGCTTTCTTT. Its translation: CASRTMNTEAFF.

The V and J genes are TRBV7-9 and TRBJ2-1; 8 nucleotides agree with TRBD2. Germline-derived CDR1 and CDR2 are SEHNR and FQNEAQ (reference sequence). The CDR3 contains 15 residues. With 5 bases clipped from V and 6 bases from J, the junction kept 9 bases outside the gene matches. The CDR3 coding sequence is TGTGCCAGCAGCCCGGGACTAGTCCAATTCAATGAGCAGTTCTTC. Translated: CASSPGLVQFNEQFF.

The chain combines TRBV7-3 with TRBJ2-2, with TRBD2 matching 9 bases. CDR3 length: 14 residues. Germline assignment: CDR1 SGHTA and CDR2 FQGTGA. The V gene end was trimmed by 2 bases and the J gene end by 6 bases; junction bases not matched to a gene: 1. The CDR3 coding sequence is TGTGCCAGCAGCTTAGTAGCGGGGGCCGGGGAGCTGTTTTTT. This sequence encodes CASSLVAGAGELFF.

The chain employs TRBV5-6 and TRBJ2-7; D uncertain. This CDR3 has 11 amino acids. V was cut by 2 bases and J by 7 bases, with 7 bases left in between. The germline gives CDR1 SGHDT, CDR2 YYEEEE. The CDR3 loop is CASSFMGEQYF. The CDR3, as DNA: TGTGCCAGCAGCTTTATGGGGGAGCAGTACTTC.

The chain joins TRBV9 to TRBJ2-5; 11 nucleotides line up with TRBD2. This CDR3 comprises 15 residues. From germline, CDR1 is SGDLS and CDR2 YYNGEE. J was trimmed by 2 bases and V by 0 bases; bases with no gene match: 0. CDR3: CASSVASGRQETQYF. Written as DNA, the CDR3 is TGTGCCAGCAGCGTAGCTAGCGGGAGGCAAGAGACCCAGTACTTC.

The V gene is TRBV28, the J gene TRBJ2-5, with D possibly being TRBD1 (5 bases). V was clipped by 2 bases and J by 3 bases, with 7 bases between them. This CDR3 has 13 residues. Germline V lookup: CDR1 MDHEN, CDR2 SYDVKM. The CDR3, as DNA: TGTGCCAGCAGTTTAGGGGCAGAAGAGACCCAGTACTTC. Encoded protein: CASSLGAEETQYF. Full variable domain (missing parts from reference TRBV28 and TRBJ2-5): DVKVTQSSRYLVKRTGEKVFLECVQDMDHENMFWYRQDPGLGLRLIYFSYDVKMKEKGDIPEGYSVSREKKERFSLILESASTNQTSMYLCASSLGAEETQYFGPGTRLLVL.

This CDR3 reads CASSASRGLSYNEQFF. Written as DNA, the CDR3 is TGTGCCAGCAGCGCGAGTAGGGGGCTCTCCTACAATGAGCAGTTCTTC. The rearrangement links TRBV9 to TRBJ2-1; 7 nucleotides match TRBD1. This CDR3 is 16 amino acids long. V was clipped by 3 bases and J by 0 bases; unmatched bases: 6. The germline CDR1 and CDR2 sequences are SGDLS and YYNGEE. Supplemented by reference TRBV9 and TRBJ2-1, the full variable domain reads DSGVTQTPKHLITATGQRVTLRCSPRSGDLSVYWYQQSLDQGLQFLIQYYNGEERAKGNILERFSAQQFPDLHSELNLSSLELGDSALYFCASSASRGLSYNEQFFGPGTRLTVL.

The chain couples TRBV7-9 to TRBJ2-7; D gene uncertain. CDR1 is SEHNR and CDR2 is FQNEAQ in the germline V gene (reference sequence). Trimming removed 7 bases at V and 0 bases at J, with 7 bases between. This CDR3 region has 12 residues. CDR3 sequence (DNA): TGTGCCAGCACCACGAGCTCCTACGAGCAGTACTTC. This translates into CASTTSSYEQYF.

This chain connects TRBV10-2 to TRBJ2-1; D assignment may be TRBD1 or TRBD2 (5 bases each). The V end was cut by 0 bases, the J end by 3 bases, with 6 bases between. The germline V gene encodes CDR1 WSHSY and CDR2 SAAADI. This CDR3 region has 14 residues. This CDR3 is CASSESGVYNEQFF. CDR3 in DNA: TGCGCCAGCAGTGAGTCGGGGGTCTACAATGAGCAGTTCTTC.

V gene TRBV28 combines with J gene TRBJ2-7, with D possibly being TRBD1 or TRBD2 (5 bases each). Germline loops: CDR1 MDHEN, CDR2 SYDVKM. The CDR3 length is 14 residues. V lost 3 bases, J lost 2 bases, and 11 bases lay in between. CDR3 residues: CASSLFGAAYEQYF. CDR3 nucleotides: TGTGCCAGCAGTTTGTTCGGGGCGGCCTACGAGCAGTACTTC.

A few counts support this clone. The CDR3 here is CASSGPGVSNQPQHF. In DNA, the CDR3 is TGTGCCAGCAGTGGCCCAGGAGTTAGCAATCAGCCCCAGCATTTT. The chain links TRBV6-1 to TRBJ1-5; no reliable D call. Germline loops: CDR1 MNHNS, CDR2 SASEGT. Trimming cost V 4 bases and J 0 bases, with 10 bases left between them. The CDR3 has 15 residues.

This chain connects TRBV4-1 to TRBJ2-1, with 7 bases fitting TRBD2. Unmatched junction bases numbered 4, after V lost 0 bases and J lost 5 bases. CDR3 length: 15 amino acids. Germline loops: CDR1 MGHRA, CDR2 YSYEKL. The CDR3 coding sequence is TGCGCCAGCAGCCAAGAGGGGCTAGCGGACAATGAGCAGTTCTTC. Its protein product is CASSQEGLADNEQFF.

The chain joins TRBV27 to TRBJ2-1; TRBD2 agrees at 10 bases. Trimming at V came to 6 bases and at J to 4 bases, leaving 15 bases not matched to a gene. From germline, CDR1 is MNHEY and CDR2 SMNVEV (reference sequence). This CDR3 region has 18 residues. Here the CDR3 reads CASSALAGEGRGYNEQFF. The CDR3 DNA is TGTGCCAGCAGCGCTCTAGCGGGAGAGGGGAGAGGGTACAATGAGCAGTTCTTC.

The genes are TRBV15 and TRBJ1-6; D perhaps matches TRBD1 (6 bases). V gave up 0 bases and J gave up 7 bases, with 7 bases separating them. There are 14 residues in the CDR3. Germline V gene sequence: CDR1 LNHNV, CDR2 YYDKDF (reference sequence). In DNA form, the CDR3 reads TGTGCCACCAGCAGAGATAGGGGGAATTCACCCCTCCACTTT. Translated, it gives CATSRDRGNSPLHF.

V usage is TRBV13 and J usage is TRBJ2-5, with TRBD2 identical over 9 bases. Trimming removed 3 bases from V and 1 base from J; junction bases left unmatched: 9. This CDR3 has 17 residues. Per germline, CDR1 PRHDT and CDR2 FYEKMQ (reference sequence). The CDR3: CASSFRRRGGPQETQYF. DNA of the CDR3: TGTGCCAGCAGCTTTCGGCGGCGGGGGGGCCCCCAAGAGACCCAGTACTTC.

The J gene is TRBJ2-2, the V gene TRBV4-1; possibly TRBD1 for D (6 bases). V lost 7 bases, J lost 1 base, and 10 bases lay in between. CDR1 and CDR2 from the germline V gene are MGHRA and YSYEKL. There are 14 residues in the CDR3. CDR3 residues: CASMWTENTGELFF. The CDR3 nucleotides read TGCGCCAGCATGTGGACAGAGAACACCGGGGAGCTGTTTTTT.

This chain uses TRBV11-1 with TRBJ2-1; no firm D call. This CDR3 is built from 11 residues. The V end was cut by 4 bases, the J end by 8 bases, with 6 bases between. Germline CDR1 is SGHAT and CDR2 is FQDESV (reference sequence). The CDR3 is CASSSGYEQFF. In DNA, the CDR3 is TGTGCCAGCAGCTCCGGGTATGAGCAGTTCTTC.

The CDR3 DNA reads as TGTGCCAGCAGTTTCTCGGGACAAAACACTGAAGCTTTCTTT. This encodes CASSFSGQNTEAFF. V gene TRBV28 combines with J gene TRBJ1-1, with D tentatively TRBD1 (6 bases). The CDR3 length is 14 residues. Germline V CDR1 and CDR2: MDHEN, SYDVKM. The ends were cut back, 3 bases at V and 2 bases at J, with 10 bases in the middle.

The chain recombines TRBV11-1 with TRBJ1-2, with TRBD1 matching over 8 bases. The CDR3 covers 16 residues. The V segment lost 1 base and the J segment 4 bases; nucleotides outside the gene matches: 8. Germline values: CDR1 SGHAT, CDR2 FQDESV (reference sequence). The CDR3 DNA reads TGTGCCAGCAGCTTAGGGACAGGGTCCGGCTCCTATGGCTACACCTTC. As protein: CASSLGTGSGSYGYTF.

The genes are TRBV15 and TRBJ2-2, with D unresolved. This CDR3 is built from 14 residues. Per germline, CDR1 LNHNV and CDR2 YYDKDF (reference sequence). Trimming stripped 2 bases from V and 6 bases from J, with 10 bases between. CDR3 DNA: TGTGCCACCAGCAGATTTGGTGTGGCCGGGGAGCTGTTTTTT. Translation gives CATSRFGVAGELFF.

This chain connects TRBV12-5 to TRBJ1-6; D is possibly TRBD1 (5 bases). V shed 1 base and J shed 4 bases, with 14 bases lying between them. The CDR3 is 17 residues long. Germline values: CDR1 LGHNT, CDR2 FRNRAP. The CDR3 nucleotides are TGTGCTAGTGGTTTGGACAGGCCCAGTTCTTATAATTCACCCCTCCACTTT. This encodes CASGLDRPSSYNSPLHF. The complete variable domain, with remaining parts taken from reference TRBV12-5 and TRBJ1-6, reads DARVTQTPRHKVTEMGQEVTMRCQPILGHNTVFWYRQTMMQGLELLAYFRNRAPLDDSGMPKDRFSAEMPDATLATLKIQPSEPRDSAVYFCASGLDRPSSYNSPLHFGNGTRLTVT.

V usage is TRBV5-1 and J usage is TRBJ2-1; 7 bases line up with TRBD1. V shed 3 bases and J 7 bases; nucleotides not matched to a gene: 19. Germline values: CDR1 SGHRS, CDR2 YFSETQ. This CDR3 region has 18 residues. The CDR3 nucleotides are TGCGCCAGCAGCTCGGCTTGGGTGACCCGGGACAGACGTAATGAGCAGTTCTTC. This translates into CASSSAWVTRDRRNEQFF.

The J gene is TRBJ2-1, the V gene TRBV7-9; 9 bases fit TRBD1. The trim removed 6 bases at V and 2 bases at J, leaving 5 bases unmatched. The CDR3 is made up of 15 amino acids. Germline CDR1 and CDR2: SEHNR and FQNEAQ (reference sequence). CDR3: CASRGTGLPYNEQFF. CDR3 in DNA: TGTGCCAGCAGAGGGACAGGGCTACCCTACAATGAGCAGTTCTTC. The complete variable domain, with remaining parts taken from reference TRBV7-9 and TRBJ2-1, reads DTGVSQNPRHKITKRGQNVTFRCDPISEHNRLYWYRQTLGQGPEFLTYFQNEAQLEKSRLLSDRFSAERPKGSFSTLEIQRTEQGDSAMYLCASRGTGLPYNEQFFGPGTRLTVL.

This clone was found once. The genes are TRBV13 and TRBJ1-2; D may be TRBD1 (5 bases). V lost 2 bases and J 7 bases, leaving 14 bases between the germline ends. Per germline, CDR1 PRHDT and CDR2 FYEKMQ (reference sequence). The CDR3 is 14 residues long. The CDR3 region is CASSLRDGLGGYTF. The CDR3 DNA reads as TGTGCCAGCAGCTTAAGGGACGGACTGGGTGGCTACACCTTC.